These T cell receptor beta chains were read from a single sample in a study of blood T cell repertoires in COVID-19. Method: immunoSEQ multiplex PCR; TCRdb's copy keeps in-frame clones and lacks some. The sample consists of fewer than 200,000 clones, 84% of them appearing once. Material for sequencing was peripheral blood. Receptor source: a woman over 75 with COVID-19, enrolled during active disease. Each CDR3 is given with its conserved first and last residue. The D gene is left open where the match is weak. Size tells how often a clone was seen (once, few, many) or the class of an expanded clone, and some rows leave it out.

d_call: TRBD1
v_call: TRBV19
clone_size: -
j_call: TRBJ1-1
cdr3_aa: CASSTGTANTEAFF
cdr3_nt: TGTGCCAGTAGCACCGGGACAGCGAACACTGAAGCTTTCTTT

d_call: TRBD1
v_call: TRBV5-1
clone_size: -
j_call: TRBJ1-5
cdr3_aa: CASSTGQGGQPQHF
cdr3_nt: TGCGCCAGCAGCACCGGACAGGGGGGCCAGCCCCAGCATTTT

d_call: TRBD2
v_call: TRBV19
clone_size: -
j_call: TRBJ2-3
cdr3_aa: CASSMRGITDTQYF
cdr3_nt: TGTGCCAGTAGTATGCGGGGGATCACAGATACGCAGTATTTT

d_call: -
v_call: TRBV18
clone_size: few
j_call: TRBJ1-5
cdr3_aa: CASSPQSSHGQPQHF
cdr3_nt: TGTGCCAGCTCTCCACAGTCATCCCACGGTCAGCCCCAGCATTTT

d_call: TRBD2
v_call: TRBV6-5
clone_size: -
j_call: TRBJ2-2
cdr3_aa: CASTFSGGNTGELFF
cdr3_nt: TGTGCCAGCACTTTTAGCGGGGGGAACACCGGGGAGCTGTTTTTT

d_call: -
v_call: TRBV5-1
clone_size: -
j_call: TRBJ1-2
cdr3_aa: CASSLGGQLDPYGYTF
cdr3_nt: TGCGCCAGCAGCTTGGGGGGGCAGTTGGATCCCTATGGCTACACCTTC

d_call: -
v_call: TRBV24-1
clone_size: few
j_call: TRBJ2-7
cdr3_aa: CATQGNGEQYF
cdr3_nt: TGTGCCACCCAGGGGAATGGCGAGCAGTACTTC

d_call: TRBD2
v_call: TRBV18
clone_size: few
j_call: TRBJ2-7
cdr3_aa: CASSPLGREPYEQYF
cdr3_nt: TGTGCCAGCTCCCCTCTTGGGCGGGAGCCCTACGAGCAGTACTTC

d_call: -
v_call: TRBV5-4
clone_size: once
j_call: TRBJ2-1
cdr3_aa: CASSYNRDGEQFF
cdr3_nt: TGTGCCAGCAGCTATAACAGGGACGGTGAGCAGTTCTTC

d_call: -
v_call: TRBV5-4
clone_size: -
j_call: TRBJ2-3
cdr3_aa: CASSLVTDTQYF
cdr3_nt: TGTGCCAGCAGCTTGGTAACAGATACGCAGTATTTT

d_call: TRBD2
v_call: TRBV5-1
clone_size: -
j_call: TRBJ2-2
cdr3_aa: CASSLDGAGLASGELFF
cdr3_nt: TGCGCCAGCAGCTTGGATGGGGCCGGACTAGCTTCTGGGGAGCTGTTTTTT

d_call: TRBD1
v_call: TRBV19
clone_size: -
j_call: TRBJ1-1
cdr3_aa: CASSMDRGIGTEAFF
cdr3_nt: TGTGCCAGTAGTATGGACAGGGGGATCGGCACTGAAGCTTTCTTT

d_call: -
v_call: TRBV28
clone_size: -
j_call: TRBJ2-1
cdr3_aa: CASLSPSRADPIHEQFF
cdr3_nt: TGTGCCAGCTTAAGCCCCTCGAGGGCCGACCCTATCCATGAGCAGTTCTTC

d_call: -
v_call: TRBV29-1
clone_size: -
j_call: TRBJ2-5
cdr3_aa: CSVLPPSSQETQYF
cdr3_nt: TGCAGCGTCCTACCTCCTAGCAGCCAAGAGACCCAGTACTTC

d_call: TRBD1
v_call: TRBV5-7
clone_size: -
j_call: TRBJ1-1
cdr3_aa: CASSLGRDRGIMNTEAFF
cdr3_nt: TGTGCCAGCAGCTTGGGACGGGACAGGGGTATTATGAACACTGAAGCTTTCTTT

d_call: -
v_call: TRBV7-9
clone_size: -
j_call: TRBJ2-7
cdr3_aa: CASSSTYEQYF
cdr3_nt: TGTGCCAGCAGCTCGACTTACGAGCAGTACTTC

d_call: -
v_call: TRBV5-1
clone_size: -
j_call: TRBJ2-7
cdr3_aa: CASQGPGFEQYF
cdr3_nt: TGCGCCAGCCAAGGTCCGGGTTTTGAGCAGTACTTC

d_call: TRBD1
v_call: TRBV2
clone_size: -
j_call: TRBJ1-2
cdr3_aa: CASRLTGSGYTF
cdr3_nt: TGTGCCAGCAGATTGACAGGGAGCGGCTACACCTTC

d_call: TRBD2
v_call: TRBV5-4
clone_size: -
j_call: TRBJ2-1
cdr3_aa: CASSLYRGGTYNEQFF
cdr3_nt: TGTGCCAGCAGCTTGTATCGCGGGGGTACCTACAATGAGCAGTTCTTC

d_call: -
v_call: TRBV7-2
clone_size: -
j_call: TRBJ1-4
cdr3_aa: CASSLDRGEKLFF
cdr3_nt: TGTGCCAGCAGCTTAGATCGGGGGGAAAAACTGTTTTTT

d_call: TRBD2
v_call: TRBV11-2
clone_size: -
j_call: TRBJ2-1
cdr3_aa: CASSLMSGTSGREEQFF
cdr3_nt: TGTGCCAGCAGCTTAATGTCAGGGACTAGCGGGAGGGAGGAGCAGTTCTTC

d_call: TRBD2
v_call: TRBV9
clone_size: -
j_call: TRBJ2-2
cdr3_aa: CASTGLALAGELFF
cdr3_nt: TGTGCCAGCACGGGACTAGCTTTAGCCGGGGAGCTGTTTTTT

d_call: -
v_call: TRBV9
clone_size: -
j_call: TRBJ1-2
cdr3_aa: CASSVGTANYGYTF
cdr3_nt: TGTGCCAGCAGCGTAGGGACAGCTAACTATGGCTACACCTTC

d_call: TRBD2
v_call: TRBV11-1
clone_size: -
j_call: TRBJ2-1
cdr3_aa: CASSPWEGAGEQFF
cdr3_nt: TGTGCCAGCAGCCCGTGGGAGGGCGCGGGTGAGCAGTTCTTC

d_call: -
v_call: TRBV9
clone_size: -
j_call: TRBJ2-1
cdr3_aa: CASSVRREISYNEQFF
cdr3_nt: TGTGCCAGCAGCGTACGGCGGGAAATCTCCTACAATGAGCAGTTCTTC

d_call: -
v_call: TRBV24-1
clone_size: -
j_call: TRBJ1-4
cdr3_aa: CATSDLPTGPTNEKLFF
cdr3_nt: TGTGCCACCAGTGATTTGCCCACAGGGCCAACTAATGAAAAACTGTTTTTT

d_call: -
v_call: TRBV4-2
clone_size: -
j_call: TRBJ2-7
cdr3_aa: CASSLKGIGAYEQYF
cdr3_nt: TGTGCCAGCAGCCTCAAGGGGATAGGGGCCTACGAGCAGTACTTC

d_call: TRBD2
v_call: TRBV5-1
clone_size: -
j_call: TRBJ2-5
cdr3_aa: CASSPGGVQETQYF
cdr3_nt: TGCGCCAGCAGCCCGGGGGGGGTCCAAGAGACCCAGTACTTC

d_call: TRBD2
v_call: TRBV30
clone_size: -
j_call: TRBJ2-1
cdr3_aa: CAWISLAGGTYNEQFF
cdr3_nt: TGTGCCTGGATATCACTAGCGGGAGGGACTTACAATGAGCAGTTCTTC

d_call: TRBD1
v_call: TRBV6-5
clone_size: -
j_call: TRBJ1-2
cdr3_aa: CTSSSGGYYGYTF
cdr3_nt: TGTACCAGCAGTTCAGGGGGATACTATGGCTACACCTTC

d_call: TRBD1
v_call: TRBV9
clone_size: -
j_call: TRBJ2-7
cdr3_aa: CASSSRDRLSEQYF
cdr3_nt: TGTGCCAGCAGCTCCCGGGACAGACTATCCGAGCAGTACTTC

d_call: TRBD2
v_call: TRBV15
clone_size: -
j_call: TRBJ2-7
cdr3_aa: CATSRDRLAATYEQYF
cdr3_nt: TGTGCCACCAGCAGAGATCGACTAGCGGCAACCTACGAGCAGTACTTC

d_call: -
v_call: TRBV6-1
clone_size: -
j_call: TRBJ2-2
cdr3_aa: CASSETDTGELFF
cdr3_nt: TGTGCCAGCAGTGAGACTGACACCGGGGAGCTGTTTTTT

d_call: TRBD1
v_call: TRBV28
clone_size: -
j_call: TRBJ2-7
cdr3_aa: CASSSPGTGAHEQYF
cdr3_nt: TGTGCCAGCAGTTCTCCCGGGACAGGGGCCCACGAGCAGTACTTC

d_call: TRBD1
v_call: TRBV7-9
clone_size: -
j_call: TRBJ2-1
cdr3_aa: CASSSNRGRNEQFF
cdr3_nt: TGTGCCAGCAGCTCCAACAGGGGGCGCAATGAGCAGTTCTTC

d_call: -
v_call: TRBV29-1
clone_size: -
j_call: TRBJ2-5
cdr3_aa: CSVANMRGQQETQYF
cdr3_nt: TGCAGCGTCGCCAATATGAGAGGACAGCAAGAGACCCAGTACTTC

d_call: -
v_call: TRBV4-1
clone_size: few
j_call: TRBJ1-2
cdr3_aa: CASSQANGYTF
cdr3_nt: TGCGCCAGCAGCCAAGCCAATGGCTACACCTTC

d_call: TRBD2
v_call: TRBV2
clone_size: -
j_call: TRBJ2-1
cdr3_aa: CASSQLAGGQDEQFF
cdr3_nt: TGTGCCAGCAGCCAACTAGCGGGGGGCCAGGATGAGCAGTTCTTC

d_call: TRBD1
v_call: TRBV7-2
clone_size: -
j_call: TRBJ1-2
cdr3_aa: CASSFREGALYGYTF
cdr3_nt: TGTGCCAGCAGCTTCCGGGAGGGGGCGTTATATGGCTACACCTTC

d_call: -
v_call: TRBV7-9
clone_size: few
j_call: TRBJ1-5
cdr3_aa: CASSSQGGGNQPQHF
cdr3_nt: TGTGCCAGCAGCTCCCAAGGGGGTGGCAATCAGCCCCAGCATTTT

d_call: TRBD1
v_call: TRBV19
clone_size: -
j_call: TRBJ1-5
cdr3_aa: CASIPAGTGDQPQHF
cdr3_nt: TGTGCCAGTATCCCAGCCGGGACAGGGGATCAGCCCCAGCATTTT

d_call: -
v_call: TRBV19
clone_size: -
j_call: TRBJ1-1
cdr3_aa: CASSSLAGNTEAFF
cdr3_nt: TGTGCCAGTAGCTCATTGGCAGGGAACACTGAAGCTTTCTTT

d_call: -
v_call: TRBV7-9
clone_size: -
j_call: TRBJ1-2
cdr3_aa: CASSRSRAQDYGYTF
cdr3_nt: TGTGCCAGCAGCCGCTCGAGGGCCCAAGACTATGGCTACACCTTC

d_call: -
v_call: TRBV5-6
clone_size: -
j_call: TRBJ2-2
cdr3_aa: CASSLFSGELFF
cdr3_nt: TGTGCCAGCAGCTTGTTTAGCGGGGAGCTGTTTTTT

d_call: -
v_call: TRBV7-3
clone_size: -
j_call: TRBJ2-3
cdr3_aa: CASSIDTSTDTQYF
cdr3_nt: TGTGCCAGCAGCATCGATACTAGCACAGATACGCAGTATTTT

d_call: -
v_call: TRBV6-6
clone_size: -
j_call: TRBJ1-1
cdr3_aa: CASKNFIGIAEAFF
cdr3_nt: TGTGCCAGCAAAAATTTTATCGGTATCGCTGAAGCTTTCTTT

d_call: -
v_call: TRBV5-1
clone_size: -
j_call: TRBJ2-7
cdr3_aa: CASTTGSSYEQYF
cdr3_nt: TGCGCCAGCACCACAGGGAGCTCCTACGAGCAGTACTTC

d_call: TRBD1
v_call: TRBV9
clone_size: -
j_call: TRBJ1-5
cdr3_aa: CASSTQGENGQPQHF
cdr3_nt: TGTGCCAGCAGCACACAGGGGGAGAACGGTCAGCCCCAGCATTTT

d_call: -
v_call: TRBV5-1
clone_size: few
j_call: TRBJ2-7
cdr3_aa: CASSPGLPISYEQYF
cdr3_nt: TGCGCCAGCAGCCCGGGACTTCCAATCTCGTACGAGCAGTACTTC

d_call: TRBD1
v_call: TRBV18
clone_size: -
j_call: TRBJ2-7
cdr3_aa: CASSPTGQGRSKTYEQYF
cdr3_nt: TGTGCCAGCTCACCAACCGGACAGGGCCGTTCAAAAACCTACGAGCAGTACTTC